The 10 T cell receptor beta chains below come from one sample, sequenced in a study of T-cell memory formation after mild COVID-19 (dated by TCRdb to the early 2020s). Libraries came from 5' RACE. Sequencing relied on an Illumina NovaSeq 6000. The raw public reads went through TCRdb reprocessing: fastp at Q25, MiXCR clone calling, in-frame beta chains kept. Merged by CDR3 protein, the rows form single entries marked with the most common genes and DNA. Here the sample has 140,000 or so distinct CDR3 sequences; around 15% occur a single time. The top ten clonotypes cover around 30% of the sample. Sequencing was performed on PBMCs or a T cell subset sorted from them (not recorded which). These receptors were collected from an adult woman who had mild COVID-19 (a few samples of this study predate the infection). The sample titles of this study are shuffled in the database, so cell type and time point are left out; the donor was told from shared clones.

The chain recombines TRBV12-3 or TRBV12-4 with TRBJ2-1; the match to TRBD1 covers 12 bases. The CDR3 extends over 15 amino acids. V lost 5 bases and J lost 9; bases outside the gene matches: 8. DNA for the CDR3: TGTGCCAGCAGTCCCGGGACAGGGGGCTTCGGTGAGCAGTTCTTC. This translates into CASSPGTGGFGEQFF.

At least ten counts were recorded for this clonotype. This chain uses TRBV12-3 or TRBV12-4 with TRBJ2-5; 11 nucleotides agree with TRBD2. Losses at the gene ends were 6 bases for V and 3 bases for J; bases not matched to a gene: 3. The CDR3 extends over 14 amino acids. The CDR3 DNA reads as TGTGCCAGCAGCTCTAGCGGGGGGAAAGAGACCCAGTACTTC. This encodes CASSSSGGKETQYF.

In this sample, this clonotype turned up a few times. The gene calls are TRBV4-3 and TRBJ2-7, with 10 bases fitting TRBD1. From germline, CDR1 is LGHNA and CDR2 YSLEER. Losses at the gene ends were 4 bases for V and 3 bases for J; bases not matched to a gene: 3. There are 14 residues in the CDR3. In nucleotides, the CDR3 is TGCGCCAGCAGCCGATGGGACAGGGGCTACGAGCAGTACTTC. It yields the protein CASSRWDRGYEQYF.

The sample holds a few counts of this clonotype. The chain uses TRBV5-1 and TRBJ2-1, with 9 bases matching TRBD1. CDR1 is SGHRS and CDR2 is YFSETQ in the germline V gene. The length of the CDR3 is 17 residues. J lost 4 bases, V lost 4 bases, and 12 bases had no gene match. CDR3 sequence (DNA): TGCGCCAGCAGCACCGATCCCTGGACAGGGGCATACAATGAGCAGTTCTTC. It codes for CASSTDPWTGAYNEQFF.

Many counts were recorded for this clonotype. The rearrangement links TRBV4-3 to TRBJ1-5; the D is unclear. Germline CDR1 is LGHNA and CDR2 is YSLEER. V lost 5 bases to trimming and J lost 0 bases, with 11 bases between them. This CDR3 is built from 15 residues. The CDR3, as DNA: TGCGCCAGCAGCGCAGGAAAATATAGCAATCAGCCCCAGCATTTT. This gives the protein CASSAGKYSNQPQHF.

V and J are TRBV7-9 and TRBJ1-3; 9 nucleotides match TRBD1. This CDR3 contains 17 residues. The ends lost 0 bases at V and 7 bases at J; junction bases unmatched: 10. CDR1 and CDR2 (germline): SEHNR, FQNEAQ (reference sequence). CDR3 loop: CASSLAVTGTGWNTIYF. In nucleotides, the CDR3 is TGTGCCAGCAGCTTAGCGGTCACTGGGACAGGGTGGAACACCATATATTTT. Full variable domain (outside the CDR3, taken from reference TRBV7-9 and TRBJ1-3): DTGVSQNPRHKITKRGQNVTFRCDPISEHNRLYWYRQTLGQGPEFLTYFQNEAQLEKSRLLSDRFSAERPKGSFSTLEIQRTEQGDSAMYLCASSLAVTGTGWNTIYFGEGSWLTVV.

Many counts were recorded for this clonotype. The V and J genes are TRBV7-9 and TRBJ2-7; TRBD2 matches 11 bases. The germline gives CDR1 SEHNR, CDR2 FQNEAQ (reference sequence). This CDR3 spans 15 amino acids. After removal of 4 bases from V and 0 bases from J, the junction contained 2 bases not matched to a gene. CDR3 DNA sequence: TGTGCCAGCAGCTATAGCGGGGGGGTCTCCTACGAGCAGTACTTC. Translating gives CASSYSGGVSYEQYF. The entire variable domain, with the rest obtained from reference TRBV7-9 and TRBJ2-7, is as follows: DTGVSQNPRHKITKRGQNVTFRCDPISEHNRLYWYRQTLGQGPEFLTYFQNEAQLEKSRLLSDRFSAERPKGSFSTLEIQRTEQGDSAMYLCASSYSGGVSYEQYFGPGTRLTVT.

This clonotype has only a few counts. V gene TRBV10-2 combines with J gene TRBJ1-2; D gene unclear. The CDR3 is 17 amino acids. The germline gives CDR1 WSHSY, CDR2 SAAADI. The V and J ends lost 3 bases and 2 bases respectively, with 19 bases between them. The CDR3 here is CASSERRAPPGNYGYTF. The CDR3 coding sequence is TGCGCCAGCAGTGAACGGAGGGCCCCCCCTGGAAACTATGGCTACACCTTC.

In this sample, this clonotype turned up a few times. Here the CDR3 DNA reads TGTGCCAGCAGTTACAAAGCGGGAGCCTTCGAGCAGTACTTC. Amino acid sequence: CASSYKAGAFEQYF. The chain recombines TRBV6-2 or TRBV6-3 with TRBJ2-7; 8 nucleotides agree with TRBD2. The germline CDR1 and CDR2 sequences are MNHEY and SVGEGT. CDR3 length: 14 residues. The V and J ends lost 2 bases and 6 bases, in that order; junction bases with no gene match: 6.

This clonotype was seen more than once but under ten times. V gene TRBV4-1 combines with J gene TRBJ2-5; D not certain. The V end was cut by 0 bases, the J end by 4 bases, with 6 bases between. Germline V gene data show CDR1 as MGHRA and CDR2 as YSYEKL. This CDR3 comprises 13 residues. CDR3 nucleotide sequence: TGCGCCAGCAGCCAAGAAGCAACAGAGACCCAGTACTTC. Translating it yields CASSQEATETQYF.